This entry lists 14 T cell receptor beta chains sequenced from one sample in a study of blood T cell repertoires in COVID-19. Produced via immunoSEQ multiplex PCR; TCRdb's table is partial and in-frame only. The sample lists approximately 320,000 clones, about 90% occurring once. Sequenced: peripheral blood. The receptors were gathered from a young woman with COVID-19, enrolled during active disease.

V is TRBV5-1 and J is TRBJ2-3; D remains unclear. V was cut by 1 base and J by 1 base, with 13 bases left in between. Germline V gives CDR1 SGHRS, CDR2 YFSETQ. The CDR3 length is 16 residues. The CDR3 DNA reads TGCGCCAGCAGCTTGATTAGAGCATTGGGCACAGATACGCAGTATTTT. It encodes CASSLIRALGTDTQYF.

The chain combines TRBV7-9 with TRBJ2-7, with D tentatively TRBD2 (5 bases). The germline V gene has CDR1 SEHNR and CDR2 FQNEAQ (reference sequence). V shed 4 bases and J shed 9 bases, with 13 bases lying between them. This CDR3 contains 12 residues. The CDR3 protein is CASSSLTEGQYF. CDR3 in DNA: TGTGCCAGCAGCTCCCTAACTGAGGGGCAGTACTTC.

The V call is TRBV5-1, the J call TRBJ1-4; D unclear. CDR3 size: 16 residues. Germline V CDR1 and CDR2: SGHRS, YFSETQ. Trimming shortened V by 0 bases and J by 0 bases, and 9 bases separated the two germline ends. Written as DNA, the CDR3 is TGCGCCAGCAGCTTGGCTAACGTACCAACTAATGAAAAACTGTTTTTT. Its translation is CASSLANVPTNEKLFF.

The chain joins TRBV29-1 to TRBJ2-5; perhaps TRBD2 as D (5 bases). Trimming stripped 7 bases from V and 7 bases from J, with 10 bases between. The CDR3 sequence is 10 residues long. Per the germline V gene, CDR1 is SQVTM and CDR2 is ANQGSEA. CDR3 protein: CSADGGTQYF. The DNA for the CDR3 is TGCAGCGCCGACGGAGGGACCCAGTACTTC.

The chain employs TRBV2 and TRBJ1-5; D uncertain. With 3 bases removed from V and 3 bases from J, the gap between germline ends came to 12 bases. The germline gives CDR1 SNHLY, CDR2 FYNNEI. The CDR3 runs to 15 residues. CDR3 sequence reads: CASSDSHSPNQPQHF. Here the CDR3 DNA reads TGTGCCAGCAGTGACTCCCACAGCCCCAATCAGCCCCAGCATTTT.

The V call is TRBV6-4, the J call TRBJ1-5; TRBD1 agrees at 9 bases. Trimming took 10 bases from V and 2 from J; bases not matched to a gene: 18. Germline V gene sequence: CDR1 MRHNA, CDR2 SNTAGT. The CDR3 totals 18 residues. CDR3 nucleotide sequence: TGTGCCAATACCCTCCCGGGACAGGGAACGGGTGGCAATCAGCCCCAGCATTTT. Translation gives CANTLPGQGTGGNQPQHF.

This clone occurred a few times. The genes are TRBV20-1 and TRBJ1-5; possible D gene TRBD1, 5 bases. In germline, CDR1 is DFQATT, CDR2 SNEGSKA (reference sequence). This CDR3 spans 17 amino acids. Between the trimmed V and J ends, which lost 3 bases and 0 bases, there was a span of 18 bases. In DNA form, the CDR3 reads TGCAGTGCTAGTCGAATCACAGGAGAATATAGCAATCAGCCCCAGCATTTT. Translation gives CSASRITGEYSNQPQHF.

V is TRBV20-1 and J is TRBJ1-2, with D tentatively TRBD1 (5 bases). The CDR3 runs to 11 residues. V was cut by 3 bases and J by 3 bases, with 5 bases left in between. Germline values: CDR1 DFQATT, CDR2 SNEGSKA (reference sequence). The CDR3 region is CSARTDYGYTF. CDR3 DNA: TGCAGTGCTAGGACAGACTATGGCTACACCTTC.

The chain is built from TRBV5-6 and TRBJ1-5; the D gene is possibly TRBD1 (5 bases). V dropped 4 bases and J dropped 1 base, with 21 bases sitting between them. Germline assignment: CDR1 SGHDT and CDR2 YYEEEE. The CDR3 consists of 18 residues. CDR3 sequence reads: CASSLTTDTPWSNQPQHF. CDR3 nucleotide sequence: TGTGCCAGCAGCCTTACGACGGACACCCCCTGGAGCAATCAGCCCCAGCATTTT. Full variable domain (outside the CDR3, taken from reference TRBV5-6 and TRBJ1-5): DAGVTQSPTHLIKTRGQQVTLRCSPKSGHDTVSWYQQALGQGPQFIFQYYEEEERQRGNFPDRFSGHQFPNYSSELNVNALLLGDSALYLCASSLTTDTPWSNQPQHFGDGTRLSIL.

J is TRBJ1-2 and V is TRBV27, with D possibly TRBD1 on 5 matching bases. Between the trimmed V and J ends, which lost 10 bases and 5 bases, there was a span of 20 bases. The CDR3 is 14 residues long. Per the germline V gene, CDR1 is MNHEY and CDR2 is SMNVEV (reference sequence). The CDR3, as DNA: TGTGCCACCTATCCCCAGGGAAGGCCGTATGGCTACACCTTC. Amino acid sequence: CATYPQGRPYGYTF.

The chain joins TRBV2 to TRBJ2-7; 8 bases map to TRBD1. This CDR3 has 15 amino acids. Germline loops: CDR1 SNHLY, CDR2 FYNNEI. The ends lost 6 bases at V and 3 bases at J; junction bases unmatched: 10. CDR3 nucleotide sequence: TGTGCCAGCAGCAAGACTACAGGGGGAGGCTACGAGCAGTACTTC. This codes for CASSKTTGGGYEQYF.

The V gene is TRBV3-1 (or the pseudogene TRBV3-2), the J gene TRBJ1-2, with TRBD1 identical over 10 bases. This CDR3 region has 15 residues. V shed 0 bases and J 5 bases; nucleotides not matched to a gene: 3. Looked up from germline, CDR1 is LGHDT and CDR2 is YNNKEL (reference sequence). The CDR3 DNA is TGTGCCAGCAGCCAAGATCAGGGACAGGGGTATGGCTACACCTTC. It specifies CASSQDQGQGYGYTF.

The chain links TRBV5-1 to TRBJ1-3; 7 bases fit TRBD1. The CDR3 covers 15 residues. Per the germline V gene, CDR1 is SGHRS and CDR2 is YFSETQ. The trim removed 4 bases at V and 4 bases at J, leaving 8 bases unmatched. The CDR3: CASSIDRALGNTIYF. The CDR3 coding sequence is TGCGCCAGCAGCATCGACAGGGCCCTAGGAAACACCATATATTTT.

The count of this clone is one. The chain has TRBV19 and TRBJ1-2; 8 positions match TRBD1. Germline V lookup: CDR1 LNHDA, CDR2 SQIVND (reference sequence). Trimming at V came to 3 bases and at J to 6 bases, leaving 21 bases not matched to a gene. This CDR3 spans 19 amino acids. The CDR3 region has the DNA TGTGCCAGTAGTATGGCCCCCTGGGCAGGGGGCTCGCTTAGGAATGGCTACACCTTC. It yields the protein CASSMAPWAGGSLRNGYTF.